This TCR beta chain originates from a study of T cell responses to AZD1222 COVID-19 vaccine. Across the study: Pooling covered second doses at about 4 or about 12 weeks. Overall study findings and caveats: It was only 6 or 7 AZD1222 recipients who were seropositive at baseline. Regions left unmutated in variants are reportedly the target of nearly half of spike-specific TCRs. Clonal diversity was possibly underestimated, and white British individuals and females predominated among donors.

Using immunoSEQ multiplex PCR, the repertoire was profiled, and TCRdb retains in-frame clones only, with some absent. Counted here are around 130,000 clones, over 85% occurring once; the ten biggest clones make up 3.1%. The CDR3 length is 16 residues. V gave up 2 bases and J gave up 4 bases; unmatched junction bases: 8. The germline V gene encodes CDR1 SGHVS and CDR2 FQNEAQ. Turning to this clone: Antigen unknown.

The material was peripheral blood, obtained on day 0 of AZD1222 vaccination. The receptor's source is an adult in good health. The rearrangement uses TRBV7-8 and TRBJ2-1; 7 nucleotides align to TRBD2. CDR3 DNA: TGTGCCAGCAGCTTATTCAGCTTCGGGGGGTACAATGAGCAGTTCTTC. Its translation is CASSLFSFGGYNEQFF.